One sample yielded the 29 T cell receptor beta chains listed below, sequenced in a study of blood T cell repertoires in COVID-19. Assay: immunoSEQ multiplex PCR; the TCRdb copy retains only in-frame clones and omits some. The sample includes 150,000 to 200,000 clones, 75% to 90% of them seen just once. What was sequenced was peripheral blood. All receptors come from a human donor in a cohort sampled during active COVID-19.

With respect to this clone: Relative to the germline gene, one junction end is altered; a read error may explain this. In DNA, the CDR3 is TGTGCTAGCAGCCCGGAACCACAGGGTATCATAGATACGCAGTATTTT. As protein: CASSPEPQGIIDTQYF. This rearrangement joins TRBV7-7 to TRBJ2-3, with D tentatively TRBD1 (6 bases). This CDR3 comprises 16 residues. CDR1 and CDR2 from the germline V gene are SSHAT and FNYEAQ (reference sequence).

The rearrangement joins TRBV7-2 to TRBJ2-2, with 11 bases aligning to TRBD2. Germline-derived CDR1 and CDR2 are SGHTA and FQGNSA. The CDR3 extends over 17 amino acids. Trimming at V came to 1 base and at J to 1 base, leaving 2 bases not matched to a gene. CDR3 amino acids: CASSLDGTSGNTGELFF. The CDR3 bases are TGTGCCAGCAGCTTAGATGGGACTAGCGGGAACACCGGGGAGCTGTTTTTT.

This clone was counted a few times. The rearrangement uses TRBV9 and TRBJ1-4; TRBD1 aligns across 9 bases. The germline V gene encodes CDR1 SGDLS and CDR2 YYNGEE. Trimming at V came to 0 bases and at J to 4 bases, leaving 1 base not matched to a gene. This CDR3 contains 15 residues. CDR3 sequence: CASSVGQGDNEKLFF. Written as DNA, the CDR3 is TGTGCCAGCAGCGTAGGACAGGGGGATAATGAAAAACTGTTTTTT.

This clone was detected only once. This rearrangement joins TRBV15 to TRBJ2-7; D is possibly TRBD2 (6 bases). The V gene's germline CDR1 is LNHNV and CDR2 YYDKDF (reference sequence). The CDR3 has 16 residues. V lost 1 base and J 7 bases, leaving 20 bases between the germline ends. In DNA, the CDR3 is TGTGCCACCAGCAGAGGGGCCGGGGGAACCCGGGAAGAGCAGTACTTC. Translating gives CATSRGAGGTREEQYF.

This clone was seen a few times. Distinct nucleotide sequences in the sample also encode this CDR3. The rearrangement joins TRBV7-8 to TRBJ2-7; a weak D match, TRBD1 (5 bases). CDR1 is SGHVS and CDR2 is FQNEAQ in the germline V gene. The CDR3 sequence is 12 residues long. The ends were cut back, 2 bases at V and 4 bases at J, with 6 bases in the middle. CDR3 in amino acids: CASSLQGYEQYF. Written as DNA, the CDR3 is TGTGCCAGCAGCTTACAGGGATACGAGCAGTACTTC. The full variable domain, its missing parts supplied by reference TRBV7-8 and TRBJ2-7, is GAGVSQSPRYKVAKRGQDVALRCDPISGHVSLFWYQQALGQGPEFLTYFQNEAQLDKSGLPSDRFFAERPEGSVSTLKIQRTQQEDSAVYLCASSLQGYEQYFGPGTRLTVT.

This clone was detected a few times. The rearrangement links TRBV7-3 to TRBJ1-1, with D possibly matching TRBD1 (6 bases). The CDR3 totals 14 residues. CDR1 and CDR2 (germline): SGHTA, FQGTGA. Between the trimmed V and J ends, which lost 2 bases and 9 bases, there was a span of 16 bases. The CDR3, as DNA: TGTGCCAGCAGCTTAGAAGGGGGACGGGGCAAAGCTTTCTTT. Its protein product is CASSLEGGRGKAFF.

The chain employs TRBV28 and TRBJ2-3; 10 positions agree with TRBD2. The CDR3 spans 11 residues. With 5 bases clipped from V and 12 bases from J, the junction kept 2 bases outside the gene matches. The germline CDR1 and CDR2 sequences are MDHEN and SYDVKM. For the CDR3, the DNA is TGTGCCAGCAGTAGCGGGGGGGCTCAGTATTTT. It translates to CASSSGGAQYF.

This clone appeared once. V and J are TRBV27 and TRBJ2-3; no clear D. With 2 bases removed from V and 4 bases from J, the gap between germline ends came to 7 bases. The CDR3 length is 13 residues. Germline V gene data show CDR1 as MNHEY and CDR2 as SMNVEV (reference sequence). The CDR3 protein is CASSLRSPDTQYF. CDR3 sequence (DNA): TGTGCCAGCAGTTTACGGTCCCCAGATACGCAGTATTTT.

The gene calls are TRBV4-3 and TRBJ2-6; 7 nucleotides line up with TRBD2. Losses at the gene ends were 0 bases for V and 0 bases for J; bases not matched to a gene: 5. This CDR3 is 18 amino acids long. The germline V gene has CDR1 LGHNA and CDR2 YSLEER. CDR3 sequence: CASSQDPWGGSGANVLTF. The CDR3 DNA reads TGCGCCAGCAGCCAAGATCCGTGGGGGGGCTCTGGGGCCAACGTCCTGACTTTC.

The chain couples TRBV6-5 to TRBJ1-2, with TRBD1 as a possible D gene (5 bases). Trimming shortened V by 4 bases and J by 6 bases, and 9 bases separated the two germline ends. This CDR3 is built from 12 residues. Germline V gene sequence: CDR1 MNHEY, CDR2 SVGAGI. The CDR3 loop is CASSSQGDGYTF. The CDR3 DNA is TGTGCCAGCAGTTCCCAAGGGGATGGCTACACCTTC.

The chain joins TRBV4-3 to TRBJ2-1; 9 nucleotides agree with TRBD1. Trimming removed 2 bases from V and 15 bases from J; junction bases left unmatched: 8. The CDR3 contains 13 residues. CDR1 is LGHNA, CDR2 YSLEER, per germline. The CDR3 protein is CASSQLRGQGLFF. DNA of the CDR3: TGCGCCAGCAGCCAACTTCGGGGACAGGGCCTGTTCTTC.

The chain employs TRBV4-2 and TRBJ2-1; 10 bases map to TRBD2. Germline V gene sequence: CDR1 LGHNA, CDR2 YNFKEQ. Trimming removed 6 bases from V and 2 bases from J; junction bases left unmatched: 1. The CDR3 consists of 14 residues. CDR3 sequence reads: CASRSGGAYNEQFF. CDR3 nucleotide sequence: TGTGCCAGCAGGAGCGGGGGGGCCTACAATGAGCAGTTCTTC.

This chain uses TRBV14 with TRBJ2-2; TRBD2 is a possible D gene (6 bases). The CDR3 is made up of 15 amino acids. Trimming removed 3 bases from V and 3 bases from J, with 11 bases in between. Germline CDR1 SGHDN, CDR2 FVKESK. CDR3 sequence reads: CASSHPGGDTGELFF. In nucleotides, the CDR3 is TGTGCCAGCAGCCATCCCGGGGGTGACACCGGGGAGCTGTTTTTT.

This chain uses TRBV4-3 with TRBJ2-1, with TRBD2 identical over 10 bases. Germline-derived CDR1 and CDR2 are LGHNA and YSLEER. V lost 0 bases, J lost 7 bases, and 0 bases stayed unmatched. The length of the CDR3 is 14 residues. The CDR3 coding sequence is TGCGCCAGCAGCCAAGAGACTAGCGGGAATGAGCAGTTCTTC. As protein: CASSQETSGNEQFF.

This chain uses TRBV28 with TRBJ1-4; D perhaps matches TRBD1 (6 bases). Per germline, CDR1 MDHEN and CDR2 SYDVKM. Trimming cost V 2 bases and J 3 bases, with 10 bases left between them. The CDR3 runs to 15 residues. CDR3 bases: TGTGCCAGCAGTTTAGCAGGGGTGTCTAATGAAAAACTGTTTTTT. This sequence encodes CASSLAGVSNEKLFF.

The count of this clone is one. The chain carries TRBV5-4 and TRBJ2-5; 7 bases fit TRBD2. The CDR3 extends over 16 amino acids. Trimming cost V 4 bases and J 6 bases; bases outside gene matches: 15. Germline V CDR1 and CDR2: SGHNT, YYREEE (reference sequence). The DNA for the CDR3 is TGTGCCAGCAGCCTCCGAGGCCTGGGAGGGCGGCAGACCCAGTACTTC. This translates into CASSLRGLGGRQTQYF.

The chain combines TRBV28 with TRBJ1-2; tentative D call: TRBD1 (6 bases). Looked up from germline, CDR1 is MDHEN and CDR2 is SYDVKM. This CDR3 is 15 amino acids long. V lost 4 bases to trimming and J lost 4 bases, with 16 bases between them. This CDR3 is CASSSGAGRFYGYTF. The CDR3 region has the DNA TGTGCCAGCAGTTCGGGGGCCGGGAGGTTCTATGGCTACACCTTC.

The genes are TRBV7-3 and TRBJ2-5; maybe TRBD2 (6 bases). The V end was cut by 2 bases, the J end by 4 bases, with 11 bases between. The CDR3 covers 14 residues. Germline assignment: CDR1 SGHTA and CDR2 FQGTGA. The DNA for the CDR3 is TGTGCCAGCAGCTTACAGACTAGTGGAGAGACCCAGTACTTC. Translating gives CASSLQTSGETQYF.

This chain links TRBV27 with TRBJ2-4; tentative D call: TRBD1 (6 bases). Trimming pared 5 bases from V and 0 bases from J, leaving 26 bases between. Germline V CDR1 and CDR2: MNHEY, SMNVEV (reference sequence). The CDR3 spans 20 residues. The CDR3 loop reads CASSPTDWYSQGPAKNIQYF. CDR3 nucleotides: TGTGCCAGCAGTCCAACTGATTGGTATAGCCAGGGGCCAGCCAAAAACATTCAGTACTTC.

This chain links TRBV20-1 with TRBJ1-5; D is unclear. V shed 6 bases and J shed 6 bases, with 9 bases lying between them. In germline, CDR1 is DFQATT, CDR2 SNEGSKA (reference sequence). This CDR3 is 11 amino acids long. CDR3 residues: CSAPGFQPQHF. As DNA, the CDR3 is TGCAGTGCGCCGGGGTTTCAGCCCCAGCATTTT.

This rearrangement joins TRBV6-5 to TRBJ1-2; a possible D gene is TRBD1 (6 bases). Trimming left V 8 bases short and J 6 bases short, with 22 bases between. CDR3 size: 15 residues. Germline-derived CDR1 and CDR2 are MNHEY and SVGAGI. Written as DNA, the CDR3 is TGTGCCAGCTCTAGTGGGGGGGCGCGGCGGGATGGCTACACCTTC. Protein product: CASSSGGARRDGYTF.

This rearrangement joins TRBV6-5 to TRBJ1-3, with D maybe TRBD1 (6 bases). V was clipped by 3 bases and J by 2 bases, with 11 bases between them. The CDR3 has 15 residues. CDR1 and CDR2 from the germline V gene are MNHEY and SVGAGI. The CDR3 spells CASSYQGLPGNTIYF. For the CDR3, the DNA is TGTGCCAGCAGTTATCAGGGGCTCCCTGGAAACACCATATATTTT.

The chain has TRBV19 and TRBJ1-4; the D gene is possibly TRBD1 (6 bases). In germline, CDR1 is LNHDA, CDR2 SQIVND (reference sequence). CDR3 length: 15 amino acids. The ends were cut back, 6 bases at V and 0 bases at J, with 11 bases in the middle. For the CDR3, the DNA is TGTGCCAGTAGGGGGGCTGCAACAACTAATGAAAAACTGTTTTTT. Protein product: CASRGAATTNEKLFF.

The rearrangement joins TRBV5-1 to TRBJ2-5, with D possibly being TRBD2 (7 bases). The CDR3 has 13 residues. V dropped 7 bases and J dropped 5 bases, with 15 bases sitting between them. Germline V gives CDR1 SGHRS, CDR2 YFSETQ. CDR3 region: CASAYGGQETQYF. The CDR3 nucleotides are TGCGCCAGCGCGTACGGGGGGCAGGAGACCCAGTACTTC.

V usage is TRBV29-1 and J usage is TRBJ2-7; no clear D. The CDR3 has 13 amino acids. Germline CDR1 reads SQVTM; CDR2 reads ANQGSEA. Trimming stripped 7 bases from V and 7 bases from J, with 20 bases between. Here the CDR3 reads CSGENTLSREQYF. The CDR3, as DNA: TGCAGCGGTGAGAATACTCTAAGTCGGGAGCAGTACTTC.

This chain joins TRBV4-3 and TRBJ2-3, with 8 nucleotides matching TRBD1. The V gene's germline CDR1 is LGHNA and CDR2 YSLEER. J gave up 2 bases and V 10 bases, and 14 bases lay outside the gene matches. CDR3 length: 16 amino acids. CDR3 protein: CATRDRPGGSTDTQYF. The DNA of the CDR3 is TGCGCCACCCGGGACAGGCCCGGCGGATCCACAGATACGCAGTATTTT.

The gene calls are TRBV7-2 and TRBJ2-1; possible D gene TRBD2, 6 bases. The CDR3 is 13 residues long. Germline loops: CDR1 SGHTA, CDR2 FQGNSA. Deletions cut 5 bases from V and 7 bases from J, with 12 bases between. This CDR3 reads CASSRESGNEQFF. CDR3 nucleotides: TGTGCCAGCAGCCGAGAAAGCGGGAATGAGCAGTTCTTC.

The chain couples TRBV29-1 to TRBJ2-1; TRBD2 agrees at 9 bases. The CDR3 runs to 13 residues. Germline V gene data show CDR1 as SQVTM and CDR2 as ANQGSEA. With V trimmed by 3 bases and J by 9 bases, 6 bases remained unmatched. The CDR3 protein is CSVDWRGGGEQFF. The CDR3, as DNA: TGCAGCGTTGATTGGCGGGGGGGCGGTGAGCAGTTCTTC.

The DNA of the CDR3 is TGTGCCAGCAGCCGGTTGGGCAGGGGAAACACCATATATTTT. The encoded protein is CASSRLGRGNTIYF. V usage is TRBV11-2 and J usage is TRBJ1-3, with D unresolved. V was clipped by 5 bases and J by 4 bases, with 12 bases between them. CDR1 and CDR2 (germline): SGHAT, FQNNGV. CDR3 length: 14 amino acids.